Each of the 11 T cell receptor beta chains below was sequenced from the same sample in a study of early T cells in non-severe SARS-CoV-2 infection. Each CDR3 protein is one row after TCRdb ran MiXCR on the 5' RACE reads. The profile shows some 120,000 distinct CDR3 sequences, under 15% of them singletons. Input material: whole blood. These receptors all stem from an adult who was a healthcare worker with PCR-confirmed SARS-CoV-2 infection or an uninfected control (not recorded which).

Ten or more counts support this clonotype. The V and J genes are TRBV5-1 and TRBJ2-3, with D unclear. CDR3 length: 15 amino acids. V lost 0 bases and J 2 bases, leaving 10 bases between the germline ends. Germline V CDR1 and CDR2: SGHRS, YFSETQ. The CDR3 here is CASSLAGLDTDTQYF. The CDR3 bases are TGCGCCAGCAGCTTGGCGGGTCTTGACACAGATACGCAGTATTTT.

The CDR3 DNA is TGCGCCAGCAGCCCGGGGGGCTTGCCCGGCTACACCTTC. Translation: CASSPGGLPGYTF. V usage is TRBV5-1 and J usage is TRBJ1-2; possible D gene TRBD1, 6 bases. The CDR3 loop spans 13 amino acids. Germline CDR1 SGHRS, CDR2 YFSETQ. Trimming left V 4 bases short and J 8 bases short, with 15 bases between.

The chain links TRBV11-1 to TRBJ2-2; unclear D gene. The germline CDR1 and CDR2 sequences are SGHAT and FQDESV (reference sequence). The V gene lost 11 bases and the J gene lost 0 bases, with 13 bases spanning the gap. CDR3 length equals 14 residues. This CDR3 reads CACTGLANTGELFF. The CDR3, as DNA: TGTGCCTGCACGGGTCTCGCGAACACCGGGGAGCTGTTTTTT.

The genes are TRBV7-9 and TRBJ1-1, with 10 bases matching TRBD1. V was pared by 2 bases and J by 0 bases, with 6 bases of the junction left unmatched. CDR3 length: 17 amino acids. Germline CDR1 SEHNR, CDR2 FQNEAQ (reference sequence). The CDR3 here is CASSLTDRGLLNTEAFF. CDR3 coding DNA: TGTGCCAGCAGCTTAACCGACAGGGGGCTTTTGAACACTGAAGCTTTCTTT.

CDR3 region: CASSLSTSGGFGELFF. The CDR3 DNA sequence: TGTGCCAGCAGCTTGTCCACTAGCGGGGGTTTCGGGGAGCTGTTTTTT. The V gene is TRBV7-8, the J gene TRBJ2-2; TRBD2 aligns across 11 bases. Looked up from germline, CDR1 is SGHVS and CDR2 is FQNEAQ. This CDR3 contains 16 residues. The V gene end was trimmed by 3 bases and the J gene end by 7 bases; junction bases not matched to a gene: 7.

This clonotype came up a few times. The rearrangement uses TRBV28 and TRBJ1-2; D call uncertain. The CDR3 extends over 11 amino acids. In germline, CDR1 is MDHEN, CDR2 SYDVKM. V lost 7 bases and J 4 bases, leaving 7 bases between the germline ends. Here the CDR3 reads CASNTIYGYTF. The CDR3 nucleotides read TGTGCCAGCAACACCATCTATGGCTACACCTTC.

This clonotype has more than one count but fewer than ten. The chain is built from TRBV7-9 and TRBJ2-2, with TRBD1 matching over 9 bases. J was trimmed by 4 bases and V by 5 bases; bases with no gene match: 8. Germline CDR1 is SEHNR and CDR2 is FQNEAQ (reference sequence). The CDR3 contains 16 residues. This CDR3 is CASSPTGGRGTGELFF. The CDR3 nucleotides read TGTGCCAGCAGCCCGACAGGGGGTCGGGGCACCGGGGAGCTGTTTTTT.

The table lists this clonotype with a few counts. The V gene is TRBV7-9, the J gene TRBJ2-3; 10 bases match TRBD2. After removal of 5 bases from V and 1 base from J, the junction contained 12 bases not matched to a gene. The CDR3 length is 18 residues. The germline gives CDR1 SEHNR, CDR2 FQNEAQ (reference sequence). Here the CDR3 DNA reads TGTGCCAGCAGCCCCTCCTTCCTTCTAGCGGGGGGCACAGATACGCAGTATTTT. Its translation: CASSPSFLLAGGTDTQYF.

This clonotype has a handful of counts. V and J are TRBV10-3 and TRBJ2-3, with D maybe TRBD1 (5 bases). From germline, CDR1 is ENHRY and CDR2 SYGVKD. V lost 2 bases and J 2 bases, leaving 14 bases between the germline ends. The CDR3 length is 16 residues. The DNA of the CDR3 is TGTGCCATCAGTGAGCGGTCGACAGTCCCCACAGATACGCAGTATTTT. Amino acids: CAISERSTVPTDTQYF.

V usage is TRBV4-1 and J usage is TRBJ2-3; 9 bases agree with TRBD2. Trimming removed 4 bases from V and 4 bases from J; junction bases left unmatched: 6. In germline, CDR1 is MGHRA, CDR2 YSYEKL. The CDR3 covers 15 residues. CDR3 sequence reads: CASSPSSGGPDTQYF. The CDR3, as DNA: TGCGCCAGCAGCCCGTCGAGCGGGGGGCCAGATACGCAGTATTTT.

This clonotype showed up just a few times. The chain recombines TRBV3-1 with TRBJ2-1, with 9 bases aligning to TRBD2. CDR3 length: 14 residues. J lost 4 bases, V lost 3 bases, and 1 base had no gene match. The V gene's germline CDR1 is LGHDT and CDR2 YNNKEL (reference sequence). CDR3 sequence reads: CASSQRGGYNEQFF. The DNA for the CDR3 is TGTGCCAGCAGCCAGCGGGGGGGATACAATGAGCAGTTCTTC.